These 9 T cell receptor beta chains came from one sample sequenced in a study of type 1 and type 2 diabetes patients. Amplification started from genomic DNA. Multiplex PCR with 30 forward and 13 reverse primers amplified the TCR beta CDR3. TCRdb re-called the multiplex PCR reads with MiXCR, one entry per CDR3 protein. Of more than 250,000 distinct CDR3 sequences listed, roughly 48% were seen once; the top ten hold around 15%. The specimen was peripheral blood mononuclear cells (PBMCs). Every receptor here comes from a man aged 18 to 30 with type 2 diabetes.

V and J are TRBV7-9 and TRBJ1-1; D is uncertain. The germline V gene has CDR1 SEHNR and CDR2 FQNEAQ (reference sequence). The ends were cut back, 5 bases at V and 1 base at J, with 8 bases in the middle. The CDR3 is made up of 13 amino acids. The CDR3 protein is CASSAPGNTEAFF. CDR3 bases: TGTGCCAGCAGCGCCCCAGGGAACACTGAAGCTTTCTTT.

J is TRBJ1-4 and V is TRBV2; unclear D gene. Germline values: CDR1 SNHLY, CDR2 FYNNEI. CDR3 length: 13 amino acids. V was shortened by 6 bases and J by 3 bases, with 8 bases between the two germline ends. The CDR3 DNA sequence: TGTGCCAGCAGGGACGGACCTAATGAAAAACTGTTTTTT. As protein: CASRDGPNEKLFF.

The chain employs TRBV7-6 and TRBJ1-4; D is undetermined. Per germline, CDR1 SGHVS and CDR2 FNYEAQ. Trimming took off 5 bases at V and 3 bases at J, with 13 bases between the two ends. This CDR3 comprises 15 residues. CDR3 amino acids: CASSRRPESNEKLFF. The CDR3 DNA reads as TGTGCCAGCAGCCGGAGGCCTGAGTCTAATGAAAAACTGTTTTTT.

The chain uses TRBV28 and TRBJ1-1; 7 bases line up with TRBD1. Germline V lookup: CDR1 MDHEN, CDR2 SYDVKM. Trimming took 7 bases from V and 3 from J; bases not matched to a gene: 5. This CDR3 has 13 residues. CDR3 in amino acids: CASTGTVYTEAFF. The CDR3 DNA is TGTGCCAGCACCGGGACAGTCTACACTGAAGCTTTCTTT.

This clonotype appeared many times. The gene calls are TRBV2 and TRBJ2-7, with 7 positions matching TRBD1. The germline gives CDR1 SNHLY, CDR2 FYNNEI. The trim removed 10 bases at V and 2 bases at J, leaving 14 bases unmatched. CDR3 length: 15 amino acids. The CDR3, as DNA: TGTGCCATAACTGACCGGGACAGTTACACCTACGAGCAGTACTTC. It translates to CAITDRDSYTYEQYF. The complete variable domain, with remaining parts taken from reference TRBV2 and TRBJ2-7, reads EPEVTQTPSHQVTQMGQEVILRCVPISNHLYFYWYRQILGQKVEFLVSFYNNEISEKSEIFDDQFSVERPDGSNFTLKIRSTKLEDSAMYFCAITDRDSYTYEQYFGPGTRLTVT.

In its sample, this clonotype was seen many times. V and J are TRBV30 and TRBJ1-4; D is possibly TRBD1 (5 bases). In germline, CDR1 is GTSNPN, CDR2 SVGIG (reference sequence). This CDR3 is 13 amino acids long. The V and J ends lost 3 bases and 6 bases respectively, with 11 bases between them. The CDR3 is CAWSGAGDEKLFF. Written as DNA, the CDR3 is TGTGCCTGGAGCGGGGCGGGGGATGAAAAACTGTTTTTT.

This clonotype has at least ten counts. The chain links TRBV10-2 to TRBJ2-1; 9 bases are shared with TRBD1. This CDR3 has 15 residues. Trimming cost V 4 bases and J 10 bases; bases outside gene matches: 11. Germline V CDR1 and CDR2: WSHSY, SAAADI. The CDR3 coding sequence is TGCGCCAGCAGTGGGTGGGGACAGGGCACCACCGAGCAGTTCTTC. Translated, it gives CASSGWGQGTTEQFF.

The rearrangement uses TRBV10-1 and TRBJ2-3, with 7 bases aligning to TRBD2. Germline V gene sequence: CDR1 WNHNN, CDR2 SYGVQD (reference sequence). The CDR3 has 15 residues. The J segment lost 2 bases and the V segment lost 3 bases, leaving 5 bases of the junction unmatched. In DNA, the CDR3 is TGCGCCAGCAGTGAAACTAGCGAGCCCACAGATACGCAGTATTTT. This gives the protein CASSETSEPTDTQYF.

J is TRBJ2-3 and V is TRBV28; 12 positions agree with TRBD2. CDR1 is MDHEN and CDR2 is SYDVKM in the germline V gene. The CDR3 covers 19 residues. V shed 7 bases and J 6 bases; nucleotides not matched to a gene: 20. The CDR3 DNA is TGTGCCAGCACCGCGGAGACTAGCGGGAGCGGTTTGGGTTTGGATACGCAGTATTTT. Amino acids: CASTAETSGSGLGLDTQYF.